This TCR beta chain was recovered during a study of a mutant IDH1 vaccine in newly diagnosed glioma. Whole-study context: Vaccines began 4-6 weeks after radiotherapy alone, or with temozolomide cycles. Antecedent treatment encompassed radiotherapy, temozolomide, or their combination; the majority received both.

V was pared by 6 bases and J by 7 bases, with 3 bases of the junction left unmatched. CDR1 and CDR2 from the germline V gene are MDHEN and SYDVKM. The CDR3 is 13 residues long. Libraries were prepared by immunoSEQ multiplex PCR; TCRdb keeps only in-frame clonotypes and omits some of them. This table has roughly 60,000 clones, roughly 84% appearing once. Study results and limitations: Seemingly, top peripheral T cell clonotype changes bore no relation to pseudoprogression.

Time point here: week 23, last vaccination. Vaccinated patients received 300 ug of mutant IDH1 20-mer peptide per dose, with topical imiquimod. Each donor presented with a new WHO grade 3 or 4 astrocytoma that tested IDH1-mutant and showed ATRX loss. With respect to this clone: Its matching antigen is unknown.

This chain joins TRBV28 and TRBJ1-6, with 7 bases aligning to TRBD1. The source of this sequence is a man aged 25-45 years with glioma. Specimen: PBMCs, collected from a glioma patient whose treatment included an IDH1 peptide vaccine. The CDR3 sequence is CASSRDRNSPLHF. In DNA, the CDR3 is TGTGCCAGCAGCCGGGACAGAAATTCACCCCTCCACTTT.